This T cell receptor beta chain was sequenced during a study of OX40 agonist ivuxolimab in advanced cancers. Whole-study context: Treatment of patients was with ivuxolimab, an agonistic anti-OX40 (CD134) antibody. People who had prior anti-PD-1, anti-PD-L1 or anti-CTLA-4 therapy could take part, and around 39% had some. One hepatocellular carcinoma and a couple of cutaneous melanoma patients partially responded.

A history of autoimmune disease or systemic immunosuppression excluded patients. The ends lost 3 bases at V and 4 bases at J; junction bases unmatched: 2. This CDR3 contains 14 residues. Germline-derived CDR1 and CDR2 are LNHDA and SQIVND (reference sequence). Generated by immunoSEQ multiplex PCR, the TCRdb table keeps only in-frame clones and is missing some. The sample holds under 140,000 clones, about nine tenths seen once. Here the sequenced sample was CD4+ or CD8+ T cells sorted from blood, taken in a trial of the OX40 agonist ivuxolimab. The V and J genes are TRBV19 and TRBJ1-4; 7 bases align to TRBD1. The TCR was taken from an adult with an advanced solid tumor such as melanoma, head and neck, liver or kidney cancer. The DNA for the CDR3 is TGTGCCAGTAGTATCGGGACAGATAATGAAAAACTGTTTTTT. Translated: CASSIGTDNEKLFF.